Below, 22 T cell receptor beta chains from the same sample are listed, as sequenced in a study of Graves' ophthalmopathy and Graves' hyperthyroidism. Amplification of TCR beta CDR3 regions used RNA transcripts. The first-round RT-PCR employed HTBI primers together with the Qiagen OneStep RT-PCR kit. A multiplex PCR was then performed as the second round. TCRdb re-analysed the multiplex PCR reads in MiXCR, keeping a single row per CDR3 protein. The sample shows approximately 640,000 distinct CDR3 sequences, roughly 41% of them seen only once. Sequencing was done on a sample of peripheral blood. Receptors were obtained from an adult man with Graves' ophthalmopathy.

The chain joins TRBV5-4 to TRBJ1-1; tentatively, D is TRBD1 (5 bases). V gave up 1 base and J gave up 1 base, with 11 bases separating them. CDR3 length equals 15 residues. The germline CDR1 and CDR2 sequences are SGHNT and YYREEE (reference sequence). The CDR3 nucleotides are TGTGCCAGCAGCTTGTCCCCGACAGAGAACACTGAAGCTTTCTTT. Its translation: CASSLSPTENTEAFF.

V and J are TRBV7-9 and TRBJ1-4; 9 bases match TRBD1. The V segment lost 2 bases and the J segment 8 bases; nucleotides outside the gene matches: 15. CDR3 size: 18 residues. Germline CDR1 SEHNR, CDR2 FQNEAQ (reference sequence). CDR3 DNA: TGTGCCAGCAGCTTAACTGACAGGGGGATGTACTTTCGGGAAAAACTGTTTTTT. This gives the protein CASSLTDRGMYFREKLFF.

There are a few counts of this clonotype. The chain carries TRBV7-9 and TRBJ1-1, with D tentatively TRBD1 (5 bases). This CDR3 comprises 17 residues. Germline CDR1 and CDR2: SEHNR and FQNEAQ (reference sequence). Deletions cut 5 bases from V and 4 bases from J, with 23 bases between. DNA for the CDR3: TGTGCCAGCAGCCAAGTCCCGCTCCAGGGAGCGGGCACTGAAGCTTTCTTT. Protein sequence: CASSQVPLQGAGTEAFF.

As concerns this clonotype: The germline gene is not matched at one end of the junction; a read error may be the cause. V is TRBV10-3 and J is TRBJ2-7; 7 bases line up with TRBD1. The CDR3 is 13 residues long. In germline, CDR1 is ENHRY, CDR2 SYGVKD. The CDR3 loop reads CASSETGIHEQYF. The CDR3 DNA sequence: TGTGCCAGCAGTGAGACAGGGATCCACGAGCAGTACTTC.

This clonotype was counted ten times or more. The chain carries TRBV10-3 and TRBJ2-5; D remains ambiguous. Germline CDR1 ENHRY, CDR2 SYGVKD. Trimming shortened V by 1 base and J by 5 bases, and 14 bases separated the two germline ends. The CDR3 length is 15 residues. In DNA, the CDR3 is TGTGCCATCAGTGAGTTGATGGGTTCCGGGGAGACCCAGTACTTC. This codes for CAISELMGSGETQYF.

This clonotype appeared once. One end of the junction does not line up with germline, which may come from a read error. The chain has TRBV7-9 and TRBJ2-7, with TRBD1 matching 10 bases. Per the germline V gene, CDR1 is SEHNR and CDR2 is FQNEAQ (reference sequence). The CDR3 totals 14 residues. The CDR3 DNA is TGTGCTAGCAGCCCGGACAGGGGGTATATCGAGCAGTACTTC. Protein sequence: CASSPDRGYIEQYF.

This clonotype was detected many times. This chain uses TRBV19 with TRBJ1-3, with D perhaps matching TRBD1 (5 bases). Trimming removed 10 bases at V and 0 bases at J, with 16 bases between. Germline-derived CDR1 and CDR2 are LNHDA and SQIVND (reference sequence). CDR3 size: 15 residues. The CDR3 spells CATGTGHGSGNTIYF. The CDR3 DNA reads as TGTGCCACCGGGACGGGTCATGGCTCTGGAAACACCATATATTTT.

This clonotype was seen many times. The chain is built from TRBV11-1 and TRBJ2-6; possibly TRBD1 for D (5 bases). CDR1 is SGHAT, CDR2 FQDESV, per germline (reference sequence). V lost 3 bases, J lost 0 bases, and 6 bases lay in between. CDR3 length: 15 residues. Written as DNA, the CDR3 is TGTGCCAGCAGCTTCGACAGCTCTGGGGCCAACGTCCTGACTTTC. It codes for CASSFDSSGANVLTF.

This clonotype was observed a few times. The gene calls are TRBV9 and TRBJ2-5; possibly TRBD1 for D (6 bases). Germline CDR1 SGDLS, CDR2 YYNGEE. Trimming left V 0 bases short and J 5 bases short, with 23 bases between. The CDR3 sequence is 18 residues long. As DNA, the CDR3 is TGTGCCAGCAGCGTAGGGCGGACAGTAACAAGTGGGCGGGAGACCCAGTACTTC. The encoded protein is CASSVGRTVTSGRETQYF. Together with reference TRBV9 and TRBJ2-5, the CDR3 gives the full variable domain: DSGVTQTPKHLITATGQRVTLRCSPRSGDLSVYWYQQSLDQGLQFLIQYYNGEERAKGNILERFSAQQFPDLHSELNLSSLELGDSALYFCASSVGRTVTSGRETQYFGPGTRLLVL.

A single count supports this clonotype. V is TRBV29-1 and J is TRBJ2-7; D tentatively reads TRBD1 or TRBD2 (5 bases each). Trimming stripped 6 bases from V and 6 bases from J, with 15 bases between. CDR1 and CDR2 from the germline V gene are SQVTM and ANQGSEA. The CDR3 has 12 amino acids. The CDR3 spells CSVTRGVLEQYF. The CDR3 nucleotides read TGCAGCGTGACCCGAGGGGTCCTCGAGCAGTACTTC.

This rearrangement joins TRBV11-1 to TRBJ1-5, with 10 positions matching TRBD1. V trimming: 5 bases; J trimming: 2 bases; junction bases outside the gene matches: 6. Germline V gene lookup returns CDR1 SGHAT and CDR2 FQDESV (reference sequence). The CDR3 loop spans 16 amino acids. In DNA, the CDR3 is TGTGCCAGCAGCGTGGGGACAGGGGATGGCAATCAGCCCCAGCATTTT. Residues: CASSVGTGDGNQPQHF.

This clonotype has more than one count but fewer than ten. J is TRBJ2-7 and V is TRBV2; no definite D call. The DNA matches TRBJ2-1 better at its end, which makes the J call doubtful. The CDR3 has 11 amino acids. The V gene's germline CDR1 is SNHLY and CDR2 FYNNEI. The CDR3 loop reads CASSGNNEQFF. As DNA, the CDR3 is TGTGCCAGTTCCGGCAACAATGAGCAGTTCTTC.

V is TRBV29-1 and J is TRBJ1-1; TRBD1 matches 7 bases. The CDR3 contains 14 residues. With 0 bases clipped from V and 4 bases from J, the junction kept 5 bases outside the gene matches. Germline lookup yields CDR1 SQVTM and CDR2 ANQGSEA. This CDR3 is CSVEDGRGRTEAFF. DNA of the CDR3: TGCAGCGTTGAAGACGGAAGGGGGCGCACTGAAGCTTTCTTT.

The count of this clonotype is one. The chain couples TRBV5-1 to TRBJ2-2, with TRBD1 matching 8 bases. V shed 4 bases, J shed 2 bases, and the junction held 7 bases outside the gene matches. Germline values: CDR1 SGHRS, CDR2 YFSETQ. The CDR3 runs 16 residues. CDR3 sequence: CASSETGATNTGELFF. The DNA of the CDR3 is TGCGCCAGCAGCGAGACAGGGGCTACCAACACCGGGGAGCTGTTTTTT.

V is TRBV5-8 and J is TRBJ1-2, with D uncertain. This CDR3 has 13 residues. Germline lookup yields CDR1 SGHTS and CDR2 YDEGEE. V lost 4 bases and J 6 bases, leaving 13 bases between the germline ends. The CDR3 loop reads CASSPQEGNGYTF. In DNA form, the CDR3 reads TGTGCCAGCAGCCCCCAAGAGGGTAATGGCTACACCTTC.

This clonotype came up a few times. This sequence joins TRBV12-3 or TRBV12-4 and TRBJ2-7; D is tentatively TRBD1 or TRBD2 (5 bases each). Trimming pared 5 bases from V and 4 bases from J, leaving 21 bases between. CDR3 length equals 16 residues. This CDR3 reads CASSEWGSGGSYEQYF. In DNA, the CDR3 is TGTGCCAGCAGTGAATGGGGCAGTGGGGGATCGTACGAGCAGTACTTC.

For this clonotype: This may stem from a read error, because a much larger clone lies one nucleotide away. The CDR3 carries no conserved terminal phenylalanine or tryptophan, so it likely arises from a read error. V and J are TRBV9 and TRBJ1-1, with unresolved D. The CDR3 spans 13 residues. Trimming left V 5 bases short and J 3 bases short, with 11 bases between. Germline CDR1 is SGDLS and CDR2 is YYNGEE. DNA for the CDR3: TGTGCCAGCAGTTACTTGACTGACACTGAAGCTTTCTTA. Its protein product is CASSYLTDTEAFL.

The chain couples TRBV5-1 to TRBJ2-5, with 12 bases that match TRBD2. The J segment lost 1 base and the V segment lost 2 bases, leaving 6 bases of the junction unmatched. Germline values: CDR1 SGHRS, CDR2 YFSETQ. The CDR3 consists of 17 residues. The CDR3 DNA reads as TGCGCCAGCAGCTTTGCTAGCGGGGGGGCTCGCCAAGAGACCCAGTACTTC. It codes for CASSFASGGARQETQYF.

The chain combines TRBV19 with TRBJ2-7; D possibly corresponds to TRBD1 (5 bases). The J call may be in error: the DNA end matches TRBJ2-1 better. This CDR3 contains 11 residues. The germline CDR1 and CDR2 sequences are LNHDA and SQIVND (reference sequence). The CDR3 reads CASRQGSEQFF. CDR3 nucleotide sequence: TGTGCCAGTAGGCAGGGCTCTGAGCAGTTCTTC.

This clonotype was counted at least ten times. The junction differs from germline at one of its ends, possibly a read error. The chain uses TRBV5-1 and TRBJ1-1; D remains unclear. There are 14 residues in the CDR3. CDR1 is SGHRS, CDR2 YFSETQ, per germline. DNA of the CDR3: TGTGCCAGCAGCTTAGGAGTCATGAACACTGAAGCTTTCTTT. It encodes CASSLGVMNTEAFF.

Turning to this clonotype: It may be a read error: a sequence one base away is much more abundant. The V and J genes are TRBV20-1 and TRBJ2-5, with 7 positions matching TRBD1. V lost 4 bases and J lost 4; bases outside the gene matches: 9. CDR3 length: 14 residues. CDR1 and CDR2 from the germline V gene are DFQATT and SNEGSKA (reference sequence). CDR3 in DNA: TGCAGTGCTATCGGGGCAGGGGGAGCAGAGACCCAGTACTTC. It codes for CSAIGAGGAETQYF.

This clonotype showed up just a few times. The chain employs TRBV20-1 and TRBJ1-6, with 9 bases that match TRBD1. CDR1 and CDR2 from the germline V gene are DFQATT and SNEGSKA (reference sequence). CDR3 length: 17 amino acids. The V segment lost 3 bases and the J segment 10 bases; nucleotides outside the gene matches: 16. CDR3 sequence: CSARRFLRDRVYSPLHF. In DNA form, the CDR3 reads TGCAGTGCTAGGCGTTTCCTCCGGGACAGGGTTTACTCACCCCTCCACTTT.